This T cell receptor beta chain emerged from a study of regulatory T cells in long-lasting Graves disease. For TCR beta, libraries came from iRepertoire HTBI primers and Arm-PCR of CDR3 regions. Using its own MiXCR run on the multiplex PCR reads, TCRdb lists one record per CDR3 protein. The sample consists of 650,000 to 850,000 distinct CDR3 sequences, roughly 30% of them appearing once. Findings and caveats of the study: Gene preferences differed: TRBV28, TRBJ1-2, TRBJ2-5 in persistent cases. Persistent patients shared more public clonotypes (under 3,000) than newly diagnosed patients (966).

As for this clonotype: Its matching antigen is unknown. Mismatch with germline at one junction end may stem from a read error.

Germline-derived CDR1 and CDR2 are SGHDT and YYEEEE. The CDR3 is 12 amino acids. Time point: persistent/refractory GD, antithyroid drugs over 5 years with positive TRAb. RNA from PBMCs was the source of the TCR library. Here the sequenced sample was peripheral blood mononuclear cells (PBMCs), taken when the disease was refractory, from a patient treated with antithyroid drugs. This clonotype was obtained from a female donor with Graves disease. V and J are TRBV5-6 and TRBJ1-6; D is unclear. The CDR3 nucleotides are TGTGCCAGCAGCTGGGGAGGTTCACTCCTCCACTTT. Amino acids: CASSWGGSLLHF.